The entry below describes one TCR beta chain. Antigen unknown. The CDR3 has 14 residues. Germline V gene data show CDR1 as LNHNV and CDR2 as YYDKDF (reference sequence). The V and J ends lost 8 bases and 0 bases, in that order; junction bases with no gene match: 4. This entry is derived from a study of cytomegalovirus exposure and HLA in healthy donors. Study results and limitations: There were a few CMV-associated chains whose specificity for CMV antigens was confirmed in vitro. The authors listed around 150 TCR beta chains as cytomegalovirus-associated.

Using immunoSEQ multiplex PCR, the repertoire was profiled, and TCRdb retains in-frame clones only, with some absent. The sample records tens of thousands of clones, approximately 91% being singletons. The specimen was PBMCs. This sequence was found in a man in his thirties or forties in good health and CMV-seronegative. The rearrangement links TRBV15 to TRBJ2-3; 8 bases are shared with TRBD1. The CDR3 loop reads CATSSGGSTDTQYF. In nucleotides, the CDR3 is TGTGCCACCTCCTCAGGGGGCAGCACAGATACGCAGTATTTT.